This TCR beta chain originates from a study of blood T cell repertoires in COVID-19 (dated by TCRdb to about 2020). The study in broad terms: Samples covering the acute and convalescent phases of COVID-19 were provided by collaborators in the United States, Italy and Spain. The prospective study material was composed of cDNA or gDNA derived from T cells, B-cell-depleted T cells, or PBMCs. Subjects who had been exposed to COVID-19, were actively infected with it, or had recovered from it provided the deeply sampled blood TCRbeta repertoires that made up the dataset. A freely available public database, intended as a resource for researchers studying the immune response to SARS-CoV-2, is where the repertoires were released. Samples were obtained from the ongoing ImmuneRACE study (first 160 participants) and from 1,000 to 1,500 subjects provided by 6 global collaborators. The sample metadata nearly always contained a de-identified subject ID, COVID-19 status, age in years and sex. Where HLA class I and class II types were available, the types were taken from metadata supplied by the sample provider, not from assay-based typing.

Taken from cysteine to phenylalanine, the CDR3 has 18 residues. Solely the CDR3 DNA is kept, with 54 bases framed from the first base. Each collaborating institution followed its own protocols to collect whole blood in K2EDTA tubes. Collaborator samples were shipped for TCRbeta analysis as frozen whole blood, isolated PBMCs, or DNA extracted from either sample type. Broader findings and caveats from the paper: How much clinical and demographic metadata was included differed by source and by participant, and the metadata was provided uncurated.

The immunoSEQ Assay, a bias-controlled multiplex PCR, was used to amplify TCRbeta CDR3 regions from genomic DNA. As for the authors' bioinformatics: Within the assay, amplification of reference gene primers was used to estimate how many nucleated cells each sample contained. To quantify the absolute abundance of each unique TCRbeta CDR3 rearrangement, sequence reads were collapsed and filtered. For each sample, productive Simpson clonality was calculated as the square root of Simpson's diversity index across productive rearrangements. This is the immuneACCESS table as TCRdb keeps it, with only in-frame sequences that have V and J called. A part of the clones is gone; compared with another copy, unresolved V genes explain less than half, and the rest is unexplained. V, J and clone size were drawn from that table, and D and trimming were deduced from the DNA. This sample is represented by 100,000 to 150,000 clones; approximately 77% of them were singletons. Clones ranked in the top ten supply 7.9% of the sample.

Remarks on this clone: Its cognate antigen has yet to be identified. No base-level quality is on record; no much larger clone is a single base apart.

The chain was built from TRBV21-1 and TRBJ2-4; the table's D call TRBD1 went unverified against the DNA. TRBV21-1 is annotated as a pseudogene. This receptor was obtained from a human donor in a cohort sampled during active COVID-19. The sequenced sample consisted of peripheral blood. In nucleotides, the sequence is TGTGCCAGCAGCAAAGGTCGCCAGGGCTTCGACGACAAAAACATTCAGTACTTC. This translates into CASSKGRQGFDDKNIQYF.